A selection of T cell receptor beta chains follows, all from one sample in a study of beta chain features in type 1 diabetes. Repertoires were generated with immunoSEQ multiplex PCR, while TCRdb's copy carries only in-frame clones and drops some. The table shows roughly 160,000 clones, with 7.5% to 8.5% occurring only once. Source material: central memory CD4+ T cells from blood. The receptors were gathered from a man younger than 30 with type 1 diabetes. Both conserved end residues are part of each CDR3. Fields, in order: J gene, CDR3 length, D gene, clone size, V gene, CDR3 protein, CDR3 DNA. The D gene is left open where the match is weak. Rows may omit the clone size; those that give it use once, few, many or a size class.

TRBJ2-7	15	NA	few	TRBV28	CASSPSPIYVYEQYF	TGTGCCAGCAGTCCCTCACCTATTTATGTCTACGAGCAGTACTTC
TRBJ2-3	14	NA	NA	TRBV4-3	CASSQDSVAYTQYF	TGCGCCAGCAGCCAAGATTCAGTAGCGTATACGCAGTATTTT
TRBJ2-5	16	TRBD1	NA	TRBV7-8	CASSLAPGQGEETQYF	TGTGCCAGCAGCTTAGCGCCGGGACAGGGTGAAGAGACCCAGTACTTC
TRBJ1-5	16	TRBD1	few	TRBV7-2	CASSLFVGQGYQPQHF	TGTGCCAGCAGCTTATTCGTGGGACAGGGGTACCAGCCCCAGCATTTT
TRBJ1-1	13	NA	many	TRBV7-2	CASSLGGQFEAFF	TGTGCCAGCAGCTTAGGTGGACAGTTTGAAGCTTTCTTT
TRBJ2-7	13	TRBD1	few	TRBV9	CASSQGANYEQYF	TGTGCCAGCAGCCAGGGGGCTAACTACGAGCAGTACTTC
TRBJ1-1	14	NA	NA	TRBV9	CASSVSSRDTEAFF	TGTGCCAGCAGCGTCTCGTCCAGGGACACTGAAGCTTTCTTT
TRBJ2-1	14	TRBD1	NA	TRBV6-5	CASSYERQGYEQFF	TGTGCCAGCAGTTACGAGCGACAGGGGTATGAGCAGTTCTTC
TRBJ2-1	16	TRBD2	few	TRBV7-9	CASSPIGLAGYNEQFF	TGTGCCAGCAGCCCAATAGGACTAGCGGGCTACAATGAGCAGTTCTTC
TRBJ1-2	14	NA	NA	TRBV28	CASSIPGRPEGYTF	TGTGCCAGCAGTATCCCTGGGCGTCCCGAAGGCTACACCTTC
TRBJ2-3	16	TRBD2	few	TRBV28	CASSFVGAGGTDTQYF	TGTGCCAGCAGTTTTGTTGGCGCCGGGGGGACAGATACGCAGTATTTT
TRBJ1-2	12	NA	NA	TRBV5-1	CASSLVRGGYTF	TGCGCCAGCAGCTTGGTAAGGGGTGGCTACACCTTC
TRBJ2-1	13	TRBD2	NA	TRBV7-2	CASSIRGVHEQFF	TGTGCCAGCAGCATCCGGGGGGTCCATGAGCAGTTCTTC
TRBJ2-3	13	NA	once	TRBV7-2	CASSLSGTDTQYF	TGTGCCAGCAGCTTGAGCGGCACAGATACGCAGTATTTT
TRBJ2-7	16	NA	NA	TRBV4-1	CASSQVYTSKTYEQYF	TGCGCCAGCAGCCAAGTTTATACTAGCAAAACCTACGAGCAGTACTTC
TRBJ2-5	16	TRBD1	few	TRBV28	CASSSPGQGDGETQYF	TGTGCCAGCAGCTCGCCGGGACAGGGGGACGGAGAGACCCAGTACTTC
TRBJ1-2	11	NA	few	TRBV27	CASSQGYGYTF	TGTGCCAGTTCCCAGGGCTATGGCTACACCTTC
TRBJ1-1	16	TRBD1	few	TRBV19	CASSLTGTGWYTEAFF	TGTGCCAGTAGTTTAACCGGGACAGGGTGGTACACTGAAGCTTTCTTT
TRBJ1-4	18	TRBD1	NA	TRBV27	CASSRDRGPLTTNEKLFF	TGTGCCAGCAGCCGGGACAGGGGGCCACTTACAACTAATGAAAAACTGTTTTTT
TRBJ1-1	13	NA	many	TRBV27	CASSLGDGTEAFF	TGTGCCAGCAGTCTAGGCGATGGAACTGAAGCTTTCTTT
TRBJ1-2	14	NA	once	TRBV19	CASSIGQRFYGYTF	TGTGCCAGTAGTATTGGACAGAGATTCTATGGCTACACCTTC
TRBJ1-2	13	NA	NA	TRBV9	CASRNGLHYGYTF	TGTGCCAGCAGAAATGGCCTCCACTATGGCTACACCTTC
TRBJ1-3	14	TRBD1	few	TRBV6-5	CASSRTGGHDTIYF	TGTGCCAGCAGTCGGACAGGGGGGCATGACACCATATATTTT
TRBJ2-7	14	TRBD2	NA	TRBV5-1	CASRPGEGTYEQYF	TGCGCCAGCAGACCGGGGGAGGGGACCTACGAGCAGTACTTC
TRBJ1-4	14	NA	NA	TRBV19	CASNDPGLNEKLFF	TGTGCCAGTAACGACCCAGGGCTTAATGAAAAACTGTTTTTT
TRBJ2-1	14	TRBD2	NA	TRBV5-1	CASSPGLGRDEQFF	TGCGCCAGCAGCCCTGGACTAGGGCGGGATGAGCAGTTCTTC
TRBJ1-5	15	NA	NA	TRBV5-1	CASSPGGIWDQPQHF	TGCGCCAGCAGCCCTGGCGGGATTTGGGATCAGCCCCAGCATTTT
TRBJ1-5	16	TRBD1	NA	TRBV7-2	CASSRTGWESNQPQHF	TGTGCCAGCAGCCGGACAGGGTGGGAGAGCAATCAGCCCCAGCATTTT
TRBJ2-7	11	NA	NA	TRBV2	CASSGARAQYF	TGTGCCAGCAGTGGGGCCCGTGCGCAGTACTTC
TRBJ2-1	20	TRBD2	many	TRBV4-1	CASSQDWLAGQTSPRDEQFF	TGCGCCAGCAGCCAAGATTGGCTAGCGGGACAAACTTCCCCCCGGGATGAGCAGTTCTTC
TRBJ1-5	13	TRBD1	NA	TRBV7-9	CASSPQGDQPQHF	TGTGCCAGCAGCCCACAGGGGGATCAGCCCCAGCATTTT
TRBJ2-4	14	TRBD1	few	TRBV30	CAWRGRGLRNIQYF	TGTGCCTGGAGGGGAAGGGGGCTAAGAAACATTCAGTACTTC
TRBJ2-3	13	NA	few	TRBV29-1	CSVVPSSTDTQYF	TGCAGCGTTGTGCCTAGCAGCACAGATACGCAGTATTTT
TRBJ2-1	12	NA	few	TRBV27	CASSRYGAEQFF	TGTGCCAGCAGCCGATATGGGGCGGAGCAGTTCTTC
TRBJ2-1	15	TRBD1	few	TRBV10-3	CAISPGQVDYNEQFF	TGTGCCATCAGTCCGGGACAGGTGGACTACAATGAGCAGTTCTTC
TRBJ1-2	13	NA	few	TRBV30	CAWAGGLIGGYTF	TGTGCCTGGGCGGGGGGGTTGATCGGTGGCTACACCTTC
TRBJ2-1	15	NA	NA	TRBV5-1	CASSLEGTGYNEQFF	TGCGCCAGCAGCTTGGAAGGGACTGGCTACAATGAGCAGTTCTTC
TRBJ1-1	15	NA	NA	TRBV5-1	CASSASNRAGSEAFF	TGCGCCAGCAGCGCATCTAACAGGGCAGGCTCTGAAGCTTTCTTT
TRBJ2-5	15	TRBD2	many	TRBV5-4	CASSFGGGAAETQYF	TGTGCCAGCAGCTTTGGCGGGGGGGCCGCAGAGACCCAGTACTTC
TRBJ2-7	14	TRBD1	NA	TRBV4-2	CASSPGQGAYEQYF	TGTGCCAGCAGCCCGGGACAGGGCGCCTACGAGCAGTACTTC
TRBJ2-1	16	TRBD2	few	TRBV10-3	CAISSPTSGRSYEQFF	TGTGCCATCAGCTCCCCTACTAGCGGGAGATCCTATGAGCAGTTCTTC
TRBJ1-6	15	NA	NA	TRBV18	CASSPLSGMDSPLHF	TGTGCCAGCTCACCACTTTCAGGGATGGATTCACCCCTCCACTTT
TRBJ2-3	15	TRBD2	NA	TRBV6-6	CASSWEAGGTDTQYF	TGTGCCAGCAGTTGGGAAGCGGGGGGCACAGATACGCAGTATTTT
TRBJ1-1	15	NA	NA	TRBV6-1	CASSDADSFGTEAFF	TGTGCCAGCAGTGACGCCGACAGTTTTGGCACTGAAGCTTTCTTT
TRBJ2-2	15	TRBD2	NA	TRBV6-5	CASSTGLLNTGELFF	TGTGCCAGCAGTACGGGACTACTTAACACCGGGGAGCTGTTTTTT
TRBJ2-7	15	NA	few	TRBV7-2	CASSLVGVESYEQYF	TGTGCCAGCAGCTTAGTGGGAGTGGAATCCTACGAGCAGTACTTC
TRBJ1-5	13	TRBD1	many	TRBV2	CASAKQGIQPQHF	TGTGCCAGCGCCAAACAGGGGATTCAGCCCCAGCATTTT
TRBJ2-2	17	TRBD2	NA	TRBV9	CASSVGSGGMDTGELFF	TGTGCCAGCAGCGTAGGATCGGGGGGGATGGACACCGGGGAGCTGTTTTTT
TRBJ2-4	13	NA	NA	TRBV28	CASTPGGKNIQYF	TGTGCCAGCACCCCCGGGGGCAAAAACATTCAGTACTTC
TRBJ2-2	14	TRBD2	NA	TRBV6-5	CASMRLAGTGELFF	TGTGCCAGCATGCGGCTAGCGGGGACCGGGGAGCTGTTTTTT
TRBJ2-6	17	NA	NA	TRBV5-6	CASSWRAGTRGANVLTF	TGTGCCAGCAGCTGGCGGGCAGGCACCCGCGGGGCCAACGTCCTGACTTTC
TRBJ2-5	15	NA	NA	TRBV27	CASSFSMDSEETQYF	TGTGCCAGCAGTTTCTCTATGGACAGCGAAGAGACCCAGTACTTC
TRBJ1-5	14	NA	few	TRBV28	CASSPPDFDQPQHF	TGTGCCAGCAGTCCCCCTGACTTTGATCAGCCCCAGCATTTT
TRBJ2-7	16	TRBD2	NA	TRBV4-2	CASRRTSGSTSYEQYF	TGTGCCAGCAGGCGGACTAGCGGATCGACGTCCTACGAGCAGTACTTC
TRBJ2-1	16	NA	NA	TRBV5-6	CASSDLRQFSYNEQFF	TGTGCCAGCAGCGACCTTAGACAGTTCTCCTACAATGAGCAGTTCTTC
TRBJ2-1	16	TRBD1	NA	TRBV5-1	CASSSKQTGIYNEQFF	TGCGCCAGCAGCTCGAAACAGACAGGGATCTACAATGAGCAGTTCTTC
TRBJ1-4	14	NA	few	TRBV30	CAWTSWGRAEKLFF	TGTGCCTGGACCTCGTGGGGGCGGGCTGAAAAACTGTTTTTT
TRBJ2-7	16	NA	few	TRBV7-8	CASSPLRGLVSYEQYF	TGTGCCAGCAGCCCCCTCAGGGGTTTGGTATCCTACGAGCAGTACTTC
TRBJ2-1	13	NA	NA	TRBV11-2	CASSLDLTREQFF	TGTGCCAGCAGCTTAGATCTGACTAGAGAGCAGTTCTTC
TRBJ2-1	14	TRBD2	NA	TRBV27	CASSFYSGRGEQFF	TGTGCCAGCAGTTTCTACTCAGGGAGGGGCGAGCAGTTCTTC